The 18 T cell receptor beta chains below all came from one sample that was sequenced in a study of shared clonotypes between healthy human individuals. Sequencing was performed with immunoSEQ multiplex PCR; in TCRdb, only in-frame clones are kept and a portion is missing. The sample has more than 2 million clones; approximately 94% are singletons. Sample: naive CD4+ T cells sorted from blood. Subset denoted: CD45RA+ positively selected. These receptors all come from a man aged 18 to 30 in good health.

A single count supports this clone. V gene TRBV6-1 combines with J gene TRBJ2-1, with D unresolved. The CDR3 is made up of 12 amino acids. Germline-derived CDR1 and CDR2 are MNHNS and SASEGT. V shed 2 bases and J shed 13 bases, with 12 bases lying between them. CDR3 amino acids: CASSETEISQFF. CDR3 DNA: TGTGCCAGCAGTGAAACCGAGATCTCCCAGTTCTTC.

Of note for this clone: The same CDR3 arises from other DNA sequences in this sample as well. The V call is TRBV20-1, the J call TRBJ2-5; D gene uncertain. Trimming left V 5 bases short and J 4 bases short, with 5 bases between. The CDR3 covers 10 residues. Germline assignment: CDR1 DFQATT and CDR2 SNEGSKA (reference sequence). CDR3 DNA: TGCAGTGCTGCACGAGAGACCCAGTACTTC. Translated, it gives CSAARETQYF.

This chain links TRBV7-2 with TRBJ1-4, with D tentatively TRBD1 (5 bases). The germline CDR1 and CDR2 sequences are SGHTA and FQGNSA. The CDR3 extends over 16 amino acids. With 2 bases removed from V and 1 base from J, the gap between germline ends came to 11 bases. The CDR3 region has the DNA TGTGCCAGCAGCTTACAGGGTCGAGGAACTAATGAAAAACTGTTTTTT. The encoded protein is CASSLQGRGTNEKLFF.

The chain combines TRBV6-6 with TRBJ2-7, with 8 bases matching TRBD1. V shed 6 bases, J shed 6 bases, and the junction held 4 bases outside the gene matches. From germline, CDR1 is MNHNY and CDR2 SVGAGI (reference sequence). CDR3 size: 12 residues. This chain's CDR3 is CASRGTGGEQYF. CDR3 DNA: TGTGCCAGCAGGGGGACAGGAGGCGAGCAGTACTTC.

Concerning this clone itself: The same CDR3 is also encoded by other DNA sequences in this sample. The V gene is TRBV30, the J gene TRBJ2-7; no firm D call. The CDR3 contains 12 residues. Germline loops: CDR1 GTSNPN, CDR2 SVGIG (reference sequence). Between the trimmed V and J ends, which lost 0 bases and 4 bases, there was a span of 7 bases. In nucleotides, the CDR3 is TGTGCCTGGAGTGTTGGACCTTACGAGCAGTACTTC. As protein: CAWSVGPYEQYF.

The chain has TRBV5-1 and TRBJ2-7; D is perhaps TRBD2 (7 bases). Germline CDR1 SGHRS, CDR2 YFSETQ. The CDR3 runs to 15 residues. V lost 4 bases and J lost 0, with 14 bases in between. The CDR3, as DNA: TGCGCCAGCAGCATAGCAGGGGAGGGCTCCTACGAGCAGTACTTC. It encodes CASSIAGEGSYEQYF. The variable domain in full, with the rest retrieved from reference TRBV5-1 and TRBJ2-7, is KAGVTQTPRYLIKTRGQQVTLSCSPISGHRSVSWYQQTPGQGLQFLFEYFSETQRNKGNFPGRFSGRQFSNSRSEMNVSTLELGDSALYLCASSIAGEGSYEQYFGPGTRLTVT.

This clone was counted a few times. The chain links TRBV2 to TRBJ1-6, with 10 bases fitting TRBD1. CDR1 is SNHLY, CDR2 FYNNEI, per germline. This CDR3 has 16 amino acids. Trimming removed 6 bases from V and 8 bases from J; junction bases left unmatched: 10. For the CDR3, the DNA is TGTGCCAGCAGAAGGTCTCGACAGGGGGCTGATTCACCCCTCCACTTT. Translating it yields CASRRSRQGADSPLHF.

V gene TRBV6-1 combines with J gene TRBJ1-1; D remains unclear. The CDR3 totals 11 residues. The V gene's germline CDR1 is MNHNS and CDR2 SASEGT. Trimming left V 7 bases short and J 3 bases short, with 6 bases between. DNA for the CDR3: TGTGCCAGCATAGGTTACACTGAAGCTTTCTTT. As protein: CASIGYTEAFF.

This clone came up once. CDR3 coding DNA: TGTGCCAGCAGCTCCGGACGGACAGACCAAGAGACCCAGTACTTC. Amino acid sequence: CASSSGRTDQETQYF. This sequence joins TRBV11-1 and TRBJ2-5; tentative D call: TRBD1 (6 bases). Germline V gene data show CDR1 as SGHAT and CDR2 as FQDESV (reference sequence). V was pared by 4 bases and J by 0 bases, with 12 bases between. The length of the CDR3 is 15 residues.

This sequence joins TRBV5-6 and TRBJ2-3; D might be TRBD2 (6 bases). The CDR3 has 15 amino acids. Trimming removed 2 bases at V and 1 base at J, with 11 bases between. Germline values: CDR1 SGHDT, CDR2 YYEEEE. CDR3 in DNA: TGTGCCAGCAGCTTCCAACCGGGGGGCACAGATACGCAGTATTTT. Translation: CASSFQPGGTDTQYF.

The chain links TRBV5-6 to TRBJ1-4; D unresolved. This CDR3 contains 16 residues. V lost 5 bases and J 6 bases, leaving 20 bases between the germline ends. Germline V gene lookup returns CDR1 SGHDT and CDR2 YYEEEE. CDR3 sequence reads: CASSSSWFQWDEKLFF. The CDR3, as DNA: TGTGCCAGCAGTTCGTCCTGGTTTCAATGGGATGAAAAACTGTTTTTT.

The chain links TRBV7-3 to TRBJ1-5; D is unresolved. The CDR3 consists of 13 residues. The V end lost 5 bases, the J end lost 3 bases, and 8 bases lay between the germline ends. Germline V gene lookup returns CDR1 SGHTA and CDR2 FQGTGA. This CDR3 is CASSREINQPQHF. CDR3 in DNA: TGTGCCAGCAGCCGGGAGATCAATCAGCCCCAGCATTTT.

This clone was found once. In the same sample, other DNA sequences code for this CDR3. This chain uses TRBV30 with TRBJ2-2; 8 nucleotides align to TRBD2. The CDR3 has 14 residues. V trimming: 2 bases; J trimming: 2 bases; junction bases outside the gene matches: 1. The germline gives CDR1 GTSNPN, CDR2 SVGIG (reference sequence). The CDR3 sequence: CAWSRGGNTGELFF. CDR3 coding DNA: TGTGCCTGGAGTCGGGGGGGAAACACCGGGGAGCTGTTTTTT.

CDR3 DNA sequence: TGCGCCAGCAGCCAAGATTTCGGGGGGAACACCGGGGAGCTGTTTTTT. Amino acid sequence: CASSQDFGGNTGELFF. This sequence joins TRBV4-3 and TRBJ2-2, with D possibly being TRBD2 (6 bases). Germline V gene lookup returns CDR1 LGHNA and CDR2 YSLEER. The CDR3 extends over 16 amino acids. Deletions cut 0 bases from V and 1 base from J, with 9 bases between.

The gene calls are TRBV7-6 and TRBJ2-6; D unclear. Trimming pared 0 bases from V and 0 bases from J, leaving 6 bases between. The V gene's germline CDR1 is SGHVS and CDR2 FNYEAQ. The CDR3 totals 16 residues. CDR3 amino acids: CASSLAASSGANVLTF. The CDR3 nucleotides read TGTGCCAGCAGCTTAGCAGCGAGCTCTGGGGCCAACGTCCTGACTTTC.

This sequence joins TRBV5-4 and TRBJ2-7; D uncertain. Per germline, CDR1 SGHNT and CDR2 YYREEE (reference sequence). There are 15 residues in the CDR3. Deletions cut 0 bases from V and 0 bases from J, with 10 bases between. Here the CDR3 reads CASSLAPESSYEQYF. Here the CDR3 DNA reads TGTGCCAGCAGCTTGGCACCGGAGAGCTCCTACGAGCAGTACTTC.

This chain links TRBV6-6 with TRBJ2-2; 7 bases fit TRBD2. The V gene end was trimmed by 5 bases and the J gene end by 0 bases; junction bases not matched to a gene: 3. Germline-derived CDR1 and CDR2 are MNHNY and SVGAGI (reference sequence). The CDR3 sequence is 15 residues long. The CDR3 sequence is CASSRSGANTGELFF. In nucleotides, the CDR3 is TGTGCCAGCAGTCGAAGCGGGGCGAACACCGGGGAGCTGTTTTTT.

The CDR3 DNA sequence: TGTGCCAGCAGCGTTGTGATAGGAGGGCTGACGGATACGCAGTATTTT. It translates to CASSVVIGGLTDTQYF. V and J are TRBV5-4 and TRBJ2-3, with D maybe TRBD2 (6 bases). Germline-derived CDR1 and CDR2 are SGHNT and YYREEE (reference sequence). The CDR3 totals 16 residues. V was shortened by 4 bases and J by 6 bases, with 21 bases between the two germline ends.